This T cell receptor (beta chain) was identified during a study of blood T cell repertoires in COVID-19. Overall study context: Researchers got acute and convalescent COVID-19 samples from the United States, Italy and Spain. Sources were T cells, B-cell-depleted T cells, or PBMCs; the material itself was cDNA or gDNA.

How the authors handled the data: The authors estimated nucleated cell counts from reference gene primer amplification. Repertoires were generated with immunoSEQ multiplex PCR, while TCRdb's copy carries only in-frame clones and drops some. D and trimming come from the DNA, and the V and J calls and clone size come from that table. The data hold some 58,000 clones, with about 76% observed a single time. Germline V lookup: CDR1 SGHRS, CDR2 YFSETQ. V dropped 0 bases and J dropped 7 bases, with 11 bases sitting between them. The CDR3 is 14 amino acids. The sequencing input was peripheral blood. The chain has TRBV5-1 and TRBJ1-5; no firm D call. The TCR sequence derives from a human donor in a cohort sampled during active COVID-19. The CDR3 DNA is TGCGCCAGCAGCTTGGACCCCAGCGGGCAGCCCCAGCATTTT. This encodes CASSLDPSGQPQHF.